The 13 T cell receptor beta chains listed next were all sequenced from one sample in a study of shared clonotypes between healthy human individuals. The protocol was immunoSEQ multiplex PCR, while the TCRdb copy is restricted to in-frame clones and leaves out a portion. The table includes 650,000 to 800,000 clones, over 55% detected once. The sequencing sample was made of memory CD4+ T cells sorted from blood. The subset is: CD45RA-negative fraction. All receptors come from a woman in her twenties or thirties in good health.

The chain employs TRBV7-2 and TRBJ2-1, with 9 bases fitting TRBD2. Germline V gene data show CDR1 as SGHTA and CDR2 as FQGNSA. Trimming removed 3 bases from V and 5 bases from J; junction bases left unmatched: 5. The CDR3 loop spans 15 amino acids. The CDR3 region has the DNA TGTGCCAGCAGCTTGGTGACTAGCGGAGACAATGAGCAGTTCTTC. This translates into CASSLVTSGDNEQFF.

V usage is TRBV5-4 and J usage is TRBJ2-7; 11 bases match TRBD1. The CDR3 totals 16 residues. Germline trimming cut 4 bases from V and 5 bases from J; bases unmatched to any gene: 11. Germline loops: CDR1 SGHNT, CDR2 YYREEE (reference sequence). CDR3 amino acids: CASSLYSGTGGDEQYF. CDR3 DNA sequence: TGTGCCAGCAGCCTCTATTCCGGGACAGGGGGAGACGAGCAGTACTTC. Using reference TRBV5-4 and TRBJ2-7 for the parts outside the CDR3, the full variable domain is ETGVTQSPTHLIKTRGQQVTLRCSSQSGHNTVSWYQQALGQGPQFIFQYYREEENGRGNFPPRFSGLQFPNYSSELNVNALELDDSALYLCASSLYSGTGGDEQYFGPGTRLTVT.

The chain uses TRBV11-2 and TRBJ2-7; D is perhaps TRBD2 (5 bases). The CDR3 is 12 amino acids. V lost 5 bases to trimming and J lost 7 bases, with 12 bases between them. CDR1 and CDR2 (germline): SGHAT, FQNNGV. CDR3 in amino acids: CASSDTRLEQYF. The CDR3 DNA reads as TGTGCCAGCAGCGACACAAGACTAGAGCAGTACTTC.

This chain connects TRBV7-2 to TRBJ2-5; 11 bases fit TRBD2. This CDR3 comprises 15 residues. Germline V lookup: CDR1 SGHTA, CDR2 FQGNSA. Trimming removed 5 bases from V and 3 bases from J; junction bases left unmatched: 5. The CDR3 nucleotides read TGTGCCAGCAGCCCGGGACTAGCGGAAAAAGAGACCCAGTACTTC. As protein: CASSPGLAEKETQYF.

The J gene is TRBJ1-5, the V gene TRBV18, with D unclear. V gave up 1 base and J gave up 1 base, with 5 bases separating them. Germline V gene sequence: CDR1 KGHSH, CDR2 LQKENI. This CDR3 is 14 amino acids long. CDR3 in DNA: TGTGCCAGCTCACCACTGGACAGCAATCAGCCCCAGCATTTT. Amino acids: CASSPLDSNQPQHF. The entire variable domain, with the rest obtained from reference TRBV18 and TRBJ1-5, is as follows: NAGVMQNPRHLVRRRGQEARLRCSPMKGHSHVYWYRQLPEEGLKFMVYLQKENIIDESGMPKERFSAEFPKEGPSILRIQQVVRGDSAAYFCASSPLDSNQPQHFGDGTRLSIL.

The V and J genes are TRBV28 and TRBJ2-3; D uncertain. V lost 7 bases and J 0 bases, leaving 17 bases between the germline ends. This CDR3 contains 16 residues. Germline V gene data show CDR1 as MDHEN and CDR2 as SYDVKM. In nucleotides, the CDR3 is TGTGCCAGCACTACCCAGGCGGCAGTGAGCACAGATACGCAGTATTTT. Translation gives CASTTQAAVSTDTQYF.

V usage is TRBV11-2 and J usage is TRBJ1-2; D is undetermined. Looked up from germline, CDR1 is SGHAT and CDR2 is FQNNGV. The CDR3 is 12 residues long. V lost 0 bases, J lost 6 bases, and 5 bases lay in between. CDR3 DNA sequence: TGTGCCAGCAGCTTAGACGGGAATGGCTACACCTTC. Translation: CASSLDGNGYTF. Full variable domain (rest looked up from reference TRBV11-2 and TRBJ1-2): EAGVAQSPRYKIIEKRQSVAFWCNPISGHATLYWYQQILGQGPKLLIQFQNNGVVDDSQLPKDRFSAERLKGVDSTLKIQPAKLEDSAVYLCASSLDGNGYTFGSGTRLTVV.

The chain recombines TRBV28 with TRBJ2-7; 9 bases agree with TRBD1. CDR1 and CDR2 (germline): MDHEN, SYDVKM. The CDR3 length is 16 residues. With V trimmed by 4 bases and J by 1 base, 8 bases remained unmatched. The CDR3 here is CASSSTGQGPSYEQYF. CDR3 in DNA: TGTGCCAGCAGTTCCACGGGACAGGGTCCTTCCTACGAGCAGTACTTC.

This clone was observed a few times. The V and J genes are TRBV6-5 and TRBJ1-2, with D perhaps matching TRBD1 (6 bases). V shed 6 bases and J shed 2 bases, with 13 bases lying between them. The CDR3 extends over 14 amino acids. Germline V gives CDR1 MNHEY, CDR2 SVGAGI. The CDR3 sequence: CASSRGSPNYGYTF. The CDR3 bases are TGTGCCAGCAGCAGGGGAAGTCCAAACTATGGCTACACCTTC.

The V gene is TRBV7-8, the J gene TRBJ2-5; D is uncertain. The V and J ends lost 5 bases and 4 bases respectively, with 26 bases between them. Per the germline V gene, CDR1 is SGHVS and CDR2 is FQNEAQ. CDR3 size: 18 residues. The CDR3 reads CASSPIVPIETRPETQYF. The DNA of the CDR3 is TGTGCCAGCAGCCCAATCGTACCAATAGAAACCCGGCCAGAGACCCAGTACTTC.

This clone was seen many times. The V gene is TRBV7-2, the J gene TRBJ1-2; D unclear. The CDR3 is 12 residues long. V lost 5 bases and J 3 bases, leaving 7 bases between the germline ends. Germline CDR1 reads SGHTA; CDR2 reads FQGNSA. The CDR3 protein is CASSRQYYGYTF. The CDR3 DNA sequence: TGTGCCAGCAGCCGGCAGTACTATGGCTACACCTTC.

Concerning this clone: The same CDR3 is also encoded by other DNA sequences in this sample. The chain combines TRBV19 with TRBJ2-3; maybe TRBD2 (6 bases). Deletions cut 7 bases from V and 2 bases from J, with 13 bases between. CDR1 and CDR2 from the germline V gene are LNHDA and SQIVND (reference sequence). CDR3 size: 14 residues. The CDR3, as DNA: TGTGCCAGTAACCCCGGGGGTACCACAGATACGCAGTATTTT. Its protein is CASNPGGTTDTQYF.

This clone was counted a single time. The chain links TRBV19 to TRBJ1-1, with D unresolved. The CDR3 length is 16 residues. The V gene's germline CDR1 is LNHDA and CDR2 SQIVND (reference sequence). Trimming took 6 bases from V and 0 from J, leaving 17 bases between them. The DNA for the CDR3 is TGTGCCAGTAGCCCTAAAGTGGGCAGACTGAACACTGAAGCTTTCTTT. Translation: CASSPKVGRLNTEAFF.